Shown below are 30 T cell receptor beta chains from a single sample sequenced in a study of blood T cell repertoires in COVID-19. Libraries were prepared by immunoSEQ multiplex PCR; TCRdb keeps only in-frame clonotypes and omits some of them. The data contain roughly 240,000 clones, approximately 87% of them singletons. Sequencing was carried out using peripheral blood. The receptors were sampled from a man aged 55 to 70 who had recovered from COVID-19.

The gene calls are TRBV9 and TRBJ1-2, with D possibly being TRBD1 (5 bases). Germline assignment: CDR1 SGDLS and CDR2 YYNGEE. This CDR3 comprises 15 residues. With 3 bases removed from V and 5 bases from J, the gap between germline ends came to 17 bases. The CDR3 loop reads CASSALGENSYGYTF. In DNA, the CDR3 is TGTGCCAGCAGCGCCCTAGGGGAAAACTCTTATGGCTACACCTTC.

This clone has only one observation. An end of the junction does not agree with germline; a read error may underlie this. This CDR3 reads CASSGTPYGTNIGELFF. In nucleotides, the CDR3 is TGTGCCAGCAGTGGGACACCGTATGGGACTAACATCGGGGAGCTGTTTTTT. The genes are TRBV2 and TRBJ2-2; TRBD2 matches at 7 bases. Germline assignment: CDR1 SNHLY and CDR2 FYNNEI. There are 17 residues in the CDR3.

The genes are TRBV5-4 and TRBJ1-3; 9 positions agree with TRBD1. The CDR3 covers 16 residues. The germline gives CDR1 SGHNT, CDR2 YYREEE (reference sequence). Trimming took 4 bases from V and 1 from J; bases not matched to a gene: 6. The CDR3 DNA reads as TGTGCCAGCAGCGGGGGGACAGGGCGGTCTGGAAACACCATATATTTT. Its translation is CASSGGTGRSGNTIYF. The variable domain in full, with the rest retrieved from reference TRBV5-4 and TRBJ1-3, is ETGVTQSPTHLIKTRGQQVTLRCSSQSGHNTVSWYQQALGQGPQFIFQYYREEENGRGNFPPRFSGLQFPNYSSELNVNALELDDSALYLCASSGGTGRSGNTIYFGEGSWLTVV.

V gene TRBV12-2 combines with J gene TRBJ2-7; TRBD1, the D gene given by the table, was not confirmed from the DNA. TRBV12-2 is recorded as a pseudogene. The CDR3 contains 13 residues. CDR3 sequence reads: CASRQNRSYEQYF. The CDR3 DNA reads as TGTGCAAGTCGCCAAAACAGATCGTACGAGCAGTACTTC.

The chain recombines TRBV5-1 with TRBJ2-3; D not resolved. Germline V gives CDR1 SGHRS, CDR2 YFSETQ. Trimming left V 7 bases short and J 1 base short, with 10 bases between. There are 13 residues in the CDR3. CDR3: CASGPLGTDTQYF. As DNA, the CDR3 is TGCGCCAGCGGCCCTCTAGGCACAGATACGCAGTATTTT. The variable domain in full, completed from reference TRBV5-1 and TRBJ2-3, reads KAGVTQTPRYLIKTRGQQVTLSCSPISGHRSVSWYQQTPGQGLQFLFEYFSETQRNKGNFPGRFSGRQFSNSRSEMNVSTLELGDSALYLCASGPLGTDTQYFGPGTRLTVL.

The chain is built from TRBV6-5 and TRBJ1-3; 7 nucleotides match TRBD1. This CDR3 region has 14 residues. Germline CDR1 and CDR2: MNHEY and SVGAGI. J was trimmed by 9 bases and V by 6 bases; bases with no gene match: 11. The CDR3 loop is CASSQQGTGGTIYF. The CDR3 nucleotides are TGTGCCAGCAGCCAACAGGGGACCGGCGGCACCATATATTTT.

The chain carries TRBV4-1 and TRBJ1-2, with TRBD1 matching 10 bases. The CDR3 is 13 amino acids. Per the germline V gene, CDR1 is MGHRA and CDR2 is YSYEKL. V trimming: 7 bases; J trimming: 8 bases; junction bases outside the gene matches: 7. CDR3 nucleotide sequence: TGCGCCAGCACCGGGACAGGGGCACAGGGCTACACCTTC. Its protein is CASTGTGAQGYTF.

V and J are TRBV15 and TRBJ1-4; the match to TRBD1 covers 7 bases. The V gene end was trimmed by 1 base and the J gene end by 4 bases; junction bases not matched to a gene: 6. The CDR3 contains 16 residues. Germline V gene sequence: CDR1 LNHNV, CDR2 YYDKDF (reference sequence). Written as DNA, the CDR3 is TGTGCCACCAGCAGAGGAGAAGGACAGGTTAATGAAAAACTGTTTTTT. Its protein product is CATSRGEGQVNEKLFF.

The V call is TRBV6-1, the J call TRBJ2-3; D gene ambiguous. Deletions cut 1 base from V and 8 bases from J, with 10 bases between. CDR3 length: 13 amino acids. Germline V gene sequence: CDR1 MNHNS, CDR2 SASEGT. CDR3 sequence reads: CASSEGLGSTQYF. In DNA, the CDR3 is TGTGCCAGCAGTGAAGGGCTGGGCTCTACGCAGTATTTT.

The V gene is TRBV4-1, the J gene TRBJ1-2; D gene uncertain. The length of the CDR3 is 16 residues. V gave up 1 base and J gave up 5 bases, with 17 bases separating them. Germline V gives CDR1 MGHRA, CDR2 YSYEKL. For the CDR3, the DNA is TGCGCCAGCAGCCAAGCCAGCCTGGTGGGCTTATATGGCTACACCTTC. Translating gives CASSQASLVGLYGYTF.

The rearrangement links TRBV27 to TRBJ2-5; 8 nucleotides align to TRBD2. V dropped 6 bases and J dropped 5; count of bases not matched to a gene: 8. There are 14 residues in the CDR3. The germline CDR1 and CDR2 sequences are MNHEY and SMNVEV (reference sequence). This CDR3 is CASRVRAGVETQYF. CDR3 coding DNA: TGTGCCAGCAGAGTCAGAGCGGGAGTGGAGACCCAGTACTTC.

The gene calls are TRBV5-1 and TRBJ1-6, with a weak D call TRBD1 (5 bases). Germline V gives CDR1 SGHRS, CDR2 YFSETQ. Between the trimmed V and J ends, which lost 7 bases and 7 bases, there was a span of 21 bases. This CDR3 spans 16 amino acids. The CDR3 nucleotides read TGCGCCAGCCGTGGTGGAGGGGCCGGCCTCAATTCACCCCTCCACTTT. It translates to CASRGGGAGLNSPLHF.

The chain couples TRBV29-1 to TRBJ2-7, with a possible D match to TRBD1 (5 bases). Germline V gene sequence: CDR1 SQVTM, CDR2 ANQGSEA. V lost 5 bases, J lost 2 bases, and 16 bases lay in between. There are 14 residues in the CDR3. CDR3 loop: CSVSGFTPPYEQYF. The CDR3 DNA is TGCAGCGTTTCAGGGTTCACCCCCCCCTACGAGCAGTACTTC.

This clone showed up many times. The chain uses TRBV19 and TRBJ1-5; 7 bases match TRBD1. CDR3 length equals 16 residues. Germline V gives CDR1 LNHDA, CDR2 SQIVND (reference sequence). V was clipped by 3 bases and J by 5 bases; unmatched bases: 10. As DNA, the CDR3 is TGTGCCAGTAGTATCGGACAGGTCGGGCGGGATCAGCCCCAGCATTTT. Its translation: CASSIGQVGRDQPQHF.

Here the CDR3 reads CASSASSGGVQETQYF. In DNA form, the CDR3 reads TGTGCCAGTAGTGCCTCTAGCGGGGGCGTGCAAGAGACCCAGTACTTC. This chain uses TRBV19 with TRBJ2-5; 10 bases match TRBD2. Germline loops: CDR1 LNHDA, CDR2 SQIVND (reference sequence). The CDR3 covers 16 residues. V was pared by 5 bases and J by 2 bases, with 8 bases of the junction left unmatched. The full variable domain, rest sourced from reference TRBV19 and TRBJ2-5, is DGGITQSPKYLFRKEGQNVTLSCEQNLNHDAMYWYRQDPGQGLRLIYYSQIVNDFQKGDIAEGYSVSREKKESFPLTVTSAQKNPTAFYLCASSASSGGVQETQYFGPGTRLLVL.

The chain joins TRBV11-2 to TRBJ2-1, with a tentative D call TRBD2 (6 bases). The CDR3 covers 16 residues. CDR1 and CDR2 (germline): SGHAT, FQNNGV. V lost 5 bases, J lost 4 bases, and 18 bases lay in between. CDR3 coding DNA: TGTGCCAGCAGCCCCCCGGTGCGGGGACGGTACAATGAGCAGTTCTTC. Its protein is CASSPPVRGRYNEQFF.

J is TRBJ2-3 and V is TRBV5-1; 14 nucleotides line up with TRBD2. Looked up from germline, CDR1 is SGHRS and CDR2 is YFSETQ. Germline trimming cut 7 bases from V and 6 bases from J; bases unmatched to any gene: 4. The CDR3 is 14 amino acids. CDR3 amino acids: CASRLAGGRDTQYF. CDR3 DNA sequence: TGCGCCAGCCGACTAGCGGGGGGGCGCGATACGCAGTATTTT.

This chain links TRBV5-1 with TRBJ2-3, with 7 bases aligning to TRBD2. CDR3 length: 14 amino acids. After removal of 1 base from V and 5 bases from J, the junction contained 4 bases not matched to a gene. From germline, CDR1 is SGHRS and CDR2 YFSETQ. CDR3 loop: CASSLPLAEDTQYF. The CDR3 nucleotides are TGCGCCAGCAGCTTGCCGCTAGCGGAAGATACGCAGTATTTT.

This clone was picked up one time. V gene TRBV2 combines with J gene TRBJ2-2; 7 bases are shared with TRBD1. The CDR3 is made up of 15 amino acids. Germline CDR1 and CDR2: SNHLY and FYNNEI. V gave up 6 bases and J gave up 4 bases; unmatched junction bases: 8. The CDR3 reads CASSTRQGATGELFF. For the CDR3, the DNA is TGTGCCAGCAGCACACGACAGGGTGCCACCGGGGAGCTGTTTTTT.

The genes are TRBV5-5 and TRBJ2-7; TRBD2 matches at 7 bases. This CDR3 has 14 residues. Looked up from germline, CDR1 is SGHKS and CDR2 is YYEKEE (reference sequence). The V gene end was trimmed by 2 bases and the J gene end by 6 bases; junction bases not matched to a gene: 8. Here the CDR3 reads CASSFPSTGGEQYF. The CDR3 DNA sequence: TGTGCCAGCAGCTTCCCCAGTACGGGGGGCGAGCAGTACTTC. Variable domain in full (rest from reference TRBV5-5 and TRBJ2-7): DAGVTQSPTHLIKTRGQQVTLRCSPISGHKSVSWYQQVLGQGPQFIFQYYEKEERGRGNFPDRFSARQFPNYSSELNVNALLLGDSALYLCASSFPSTGGEQYFGPGTRLTVT.

The CDR3 is CASSASTGRTDTQYF. The CDR3, as DNA: TGTGCCAGCAGTGCCTCGACAGGGCGTACAGATACGCAGTATTTT. The chain joins TRBV2 to TRBJ2-3, with 7 bases lining up with TRBD1. Trimming took 4 bases from V and 3 from J; bases not matched to a gene: 7. The CDR3 has 15 residues. CDR1 is SNHLY, CDR2 FYNNEI, per germline.

The J gene is TRBJ2-2, the V gene TRBV19; 12 bases line up with TRBD2. The length of the CDR3 is 15 residues. J gave up 5 bases and V 5 bases, and 3 bases lay outside the gene matches. Germline V gene lookup returns CDR1 LNHDA and CDR2 SQIVND (reference sequence). CDR3 coding DNA: TGTGCCAGTAGTTTTACTAGCGGGAGGACCGGGGAGCTGTTTTTT. It is translated as CASSFTSGRTGELFF.

A single count supports this clone. This chain links TRBV5-1 with TRBJ2-5; D is possibly TRBD2 (6 bases). The germline CDR1 and CDR2 sequences are SGHRS and YFSETQ. V lost 0 bases and J 7 bases, leaving 16 bases between the germline ends. The CDR3 contains 15 residues. The DNA of the CDR3 is TGCGCCAGCAGCTTGGGTGGCGGGGCCGGGACGACCCAGTACTTC. This translates into CASSLGGGAGTTQYF.

The V call is TRBV7-9, the J call TRBJ2-7; a possible D gene is TRBD1 (5 bases). V gave up 2 bases and J gave up 5 bases, with 19 bases separating them. The CDR3 spans 16 residues. Germline CDR1 and CDR2: SEHNR and FQNEAQ (reference sequence). This chain's CDR3 is CASSLKGAPSRDEQYF. CDR3 DNA: TGTGCCAGCAGCTTAAAAGGGGCCCCTAGTCGGGACGAGCAGTACTTC.

The V and J genes are TRBV19 and TRBJ2-5; perhaps TRBD2 as D (5 bases). V gave up 6 bases and J gave up 5 bases, with 16 bases separating them. The CDR3 sequence is 14 residues long. Germline V lookup: CDR1 LNHDA, CDR2 SQIVND (reference sequence). The DNA of the CDR3 is TGTGCCAGTAGCCCCGGAGGATCCTCGGAGACCCAGTACTTC. Protein product: CASSPGGSSETQYF.

The genes are TRBV5-4 and TRBJ2-2; 7 nucleotides agree with TRBD1. CDR3 size: 14 residues. With V trimmed by 2 bases and J by 4 bases, 2 bases remained unmatched. CDR1 SGHNT and CDR2 YYREEE come from the germline V gene (reference sequence). CDR3 in amino acids: CASSFEGATGELFF. The CDR3 coding sequence is TGTGCCAGCAGCTTTGAGGGGGCCACCGGGGAGCTGTTTTTT.

This clone was seen just once. V usage is TRBV5-1 and J usage is TRBJ1-2, with D tentatively TRBD1 (6 bases). The V end lost 5 bases, the J end lost 3 bases, and 14 bases lay between the germline ends. The CDR3 has 14 amino acids. Germline V gene sequence: CDR1 SGHRS, CDR2 YFSETQ. CDR3 in DNA: TGCGCCAGCAGTAGTCCAGGGGAGTACTATGGCTACACCTTC. It translates to CASSSPGEYYGYTF.

The rearrangement uses TRBV19 and TRBJ1-2; D call uncertain. This CDR3 contains 15 residues. Germline loops: CDR1 LNHDA, CDR2 SQIVND (reference sequence). V was trimmed by 2 bases and J by 3 bases, leaving 13 bases between them. The CDR3 sequence: CASSILGREYYGYTF. The CDR3 DNA follows: TGTGCCAGTAGTATACTTGGTCGAGAGTACTATGGCTACACCTTC.

The chain employs TRBV7-9 and TRBJ1-6, with 10 nucleotides matching TRBD1. This CDR3 is 15 amino acids long. Per the germline V gene, CDR1 is SEHNR and CDR2 is FQNEAQ (reference sequence). Trimming took 4 bases from V and 7 from J; bases not matched to a gene: 4. CDR3 sequence (DNA): TGTGCCAGCAGCTCGTCGGGACAGGGGAATTCACCCCTCCACTTT. It yields the protein CASSSSGQGNSPLHF.

CDR3 DNA: TGTGCCGGCACTAGCGGGGGTTGGAATGAGCAGTTCTTC. As protein: CAGTSGGWNEQFF. The chain joins TRBV30 to TRBJ2-1; TRBD2 matches 11 bases. J lost 7 bases, V lost 8 bases, and 7 bases had no gene match. The CDR3 loop spans 13 amino acids. Germline V CDR1 and CDR2: GTSNPN, SVGIG (reference sequence).